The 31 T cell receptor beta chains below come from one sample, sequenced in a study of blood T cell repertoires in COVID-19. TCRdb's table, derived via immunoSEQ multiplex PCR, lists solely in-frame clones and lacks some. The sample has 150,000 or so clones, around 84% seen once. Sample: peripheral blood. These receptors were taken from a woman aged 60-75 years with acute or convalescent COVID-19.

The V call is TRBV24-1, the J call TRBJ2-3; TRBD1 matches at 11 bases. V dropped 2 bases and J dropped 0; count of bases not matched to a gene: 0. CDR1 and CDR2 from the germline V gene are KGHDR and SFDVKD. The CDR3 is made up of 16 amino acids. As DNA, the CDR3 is TGTGCCACCAGTGATTGGACAGGGGGCAGCACAGATACGCAGTATTTT. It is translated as CATSDWTGGSTDTQYF.

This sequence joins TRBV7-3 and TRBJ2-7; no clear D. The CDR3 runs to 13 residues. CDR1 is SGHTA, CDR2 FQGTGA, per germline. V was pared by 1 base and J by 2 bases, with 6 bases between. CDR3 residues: CASSLNSAYEQYF. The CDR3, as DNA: TGTGCCAGCAGCTTAAACAGTGCCTACGAGCAGTACTTC.

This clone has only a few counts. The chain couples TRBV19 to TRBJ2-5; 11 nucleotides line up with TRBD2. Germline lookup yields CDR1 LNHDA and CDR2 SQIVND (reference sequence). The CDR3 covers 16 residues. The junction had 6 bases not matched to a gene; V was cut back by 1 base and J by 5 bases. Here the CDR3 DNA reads TGTGCCAGTAGTATAGTTTTTAGCGGGGGGGCGGAGACCCAGTACTTC. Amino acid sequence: CASSIVFSGGAETQYF.

CDR3 sequence: CASSQEGSKQRTDTQYF. The DNA for the CDR3 is TGTGCCAGCAGCCAAGAGGGGAGTAAGCAACGCACAGATACGCAGTATTTT. The chain employs TRBV4-2 and TRBJ2-3; tentatively, D is TRBD2 (5 bases). V was clipped by 0 bases and J by 1 base, with 14 bases between them. The CDR3 totals 17 residues. Germline assignment: CDR1 LGHNA and CDR2 YNFKEQ.

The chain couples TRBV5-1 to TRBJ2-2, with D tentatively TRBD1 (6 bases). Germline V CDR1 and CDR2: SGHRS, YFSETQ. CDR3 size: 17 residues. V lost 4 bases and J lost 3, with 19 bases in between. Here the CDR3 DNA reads TGCGCCAGCAGCCCTGGAGGACAGTCGTGGGACACCGGGGAGCTGTTTTTT. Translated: CASSPGGQSWDTGELFF.

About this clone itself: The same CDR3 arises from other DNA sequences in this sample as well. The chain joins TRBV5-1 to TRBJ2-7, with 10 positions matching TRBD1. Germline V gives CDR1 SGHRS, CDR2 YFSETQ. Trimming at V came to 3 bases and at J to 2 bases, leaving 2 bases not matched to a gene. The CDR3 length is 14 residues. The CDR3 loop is CASSSGQGAYEQYF. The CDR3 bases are TGCGCCAGCAGCTCCGGACAGGGGGCCTACGAGCAGTACTTC.

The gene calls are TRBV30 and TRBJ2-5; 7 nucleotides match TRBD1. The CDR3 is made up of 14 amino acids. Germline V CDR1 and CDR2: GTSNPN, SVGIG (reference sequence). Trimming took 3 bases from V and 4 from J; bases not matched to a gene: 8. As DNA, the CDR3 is TGTGCCTGGAGCCCCAGCTCAGGGGGAGAGACCCAGTACTTC. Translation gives CAWSPSSGGETQYF.

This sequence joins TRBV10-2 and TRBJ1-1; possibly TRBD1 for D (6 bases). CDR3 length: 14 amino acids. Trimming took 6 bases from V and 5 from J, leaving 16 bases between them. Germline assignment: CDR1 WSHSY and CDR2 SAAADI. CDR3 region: CASSRANRETEAFF. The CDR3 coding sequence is TGCGCCAGCAGCCGTGCGAACAGGGAGACTGAAGCTTTCTTT.

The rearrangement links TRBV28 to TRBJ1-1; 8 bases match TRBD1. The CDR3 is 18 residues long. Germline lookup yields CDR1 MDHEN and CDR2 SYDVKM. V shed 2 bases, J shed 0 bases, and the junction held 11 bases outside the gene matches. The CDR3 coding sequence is TGTGCCAGCAGTTTACTGTTCTCCGGGACAGGATTGAACACTGAAGCTTTCTTT. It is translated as CASSLLFSGTGLNTEAFF. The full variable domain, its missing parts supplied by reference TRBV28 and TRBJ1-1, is DVKVTQSSRYLVKRTGEKVFLECVQDMDHENMFWYRQDPGLGLRLIYFSYDVKMKEKGDIPEGYSVSREKKERFSLILESASTNQTSMYLCASSLLFSGTGLNTEAFFGQGTRLTVV.

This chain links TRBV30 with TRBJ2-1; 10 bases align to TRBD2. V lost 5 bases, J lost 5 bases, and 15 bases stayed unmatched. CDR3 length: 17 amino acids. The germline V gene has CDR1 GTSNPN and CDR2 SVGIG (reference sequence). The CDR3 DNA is TGTGCCTGGGCCGTGGGGGCCTCTAGCGGGGGAAACAATGAGCAGTTCTTC. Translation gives CAWAVGASSGGNNEQFF.

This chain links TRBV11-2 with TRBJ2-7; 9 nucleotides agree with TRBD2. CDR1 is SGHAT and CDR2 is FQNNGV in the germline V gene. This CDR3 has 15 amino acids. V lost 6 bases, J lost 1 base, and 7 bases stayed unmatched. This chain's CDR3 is CASSRVAGASYEQYF. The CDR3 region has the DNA TGTGCCAGCAGTAGAGTAGCGGGGGCATCCTACGAGCAGTACTTC.

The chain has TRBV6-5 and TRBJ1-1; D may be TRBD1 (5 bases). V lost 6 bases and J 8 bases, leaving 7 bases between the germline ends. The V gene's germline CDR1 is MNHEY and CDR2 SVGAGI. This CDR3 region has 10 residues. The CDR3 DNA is TGTGCCAGCAGAAGGACAGAAGCTTTCTTT. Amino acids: CASRRTEAFF.

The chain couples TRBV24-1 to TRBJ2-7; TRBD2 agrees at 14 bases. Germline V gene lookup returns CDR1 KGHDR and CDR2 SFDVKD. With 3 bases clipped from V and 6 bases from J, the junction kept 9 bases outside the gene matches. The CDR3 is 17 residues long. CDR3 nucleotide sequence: TGTGCCACCAGTGATCTCCCGACTAGCGGGGGGGCTGGCGAGCAGTACTTC. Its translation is CATSDLPTSGGAGEQYF.

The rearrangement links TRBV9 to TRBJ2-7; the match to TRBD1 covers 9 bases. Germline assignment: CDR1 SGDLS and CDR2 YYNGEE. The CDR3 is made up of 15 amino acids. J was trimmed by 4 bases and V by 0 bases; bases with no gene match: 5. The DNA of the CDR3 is TGTGCCAGCAGCGTAGAGGGACAGGGAAATTACGAGCAGTACTTC. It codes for CASSVEGQGNYEQYF.

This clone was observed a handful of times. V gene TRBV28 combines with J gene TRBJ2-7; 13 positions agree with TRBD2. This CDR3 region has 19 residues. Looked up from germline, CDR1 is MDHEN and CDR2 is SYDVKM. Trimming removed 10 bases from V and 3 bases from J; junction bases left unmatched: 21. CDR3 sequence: CATWDRGLAGAHTLYEQYF. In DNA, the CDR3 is TGTGCCACGTGGGACCGAGGACTAGCGGGGGCCCATACCCTCTACGAGCAGTACTTC.

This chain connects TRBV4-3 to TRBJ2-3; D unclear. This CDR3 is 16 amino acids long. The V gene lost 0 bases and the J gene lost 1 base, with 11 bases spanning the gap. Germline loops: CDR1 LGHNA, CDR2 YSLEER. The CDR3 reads CASSQDSRVGTDTQYF. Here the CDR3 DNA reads TGCGCCAGCAGCCAAGATAGTCGGGTGGGCACAGATACGCAGTATTTT.

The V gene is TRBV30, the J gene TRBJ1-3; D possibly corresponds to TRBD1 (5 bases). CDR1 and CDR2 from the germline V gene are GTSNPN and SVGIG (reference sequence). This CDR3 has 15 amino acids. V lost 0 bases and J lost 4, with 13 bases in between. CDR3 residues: CAWSVRGNAGNTIYF. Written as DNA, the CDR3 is TGTGCCTGGAGTGTACGGGGGAACGCCGGAAACACCATATATTTT.

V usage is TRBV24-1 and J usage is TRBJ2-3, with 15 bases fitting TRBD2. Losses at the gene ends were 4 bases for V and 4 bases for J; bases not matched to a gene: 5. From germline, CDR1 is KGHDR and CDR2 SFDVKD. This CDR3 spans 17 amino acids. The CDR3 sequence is CATSEEGLAGGADTQYF. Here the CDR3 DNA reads TGTGCCACCAGTGAAGAGGGACTAGCGGGGGGAGCAGATACGCAGTATTTT.

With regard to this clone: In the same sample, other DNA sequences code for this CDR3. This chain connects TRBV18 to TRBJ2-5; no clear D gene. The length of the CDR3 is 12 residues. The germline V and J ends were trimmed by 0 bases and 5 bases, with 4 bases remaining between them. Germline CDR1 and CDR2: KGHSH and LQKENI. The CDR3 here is CASSPPGETQYF. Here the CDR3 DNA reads TGTGCCAGCTCACCACCCGGGGAGACCCAGTACTTC.

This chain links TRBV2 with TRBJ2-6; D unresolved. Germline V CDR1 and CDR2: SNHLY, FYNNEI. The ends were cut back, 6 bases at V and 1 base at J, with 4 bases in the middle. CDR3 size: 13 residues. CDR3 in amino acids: CASSPSGANVLTF. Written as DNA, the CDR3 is TGTGCCAGCAGCCCATCTGGGGCCAACGTCCTGACTTTC.

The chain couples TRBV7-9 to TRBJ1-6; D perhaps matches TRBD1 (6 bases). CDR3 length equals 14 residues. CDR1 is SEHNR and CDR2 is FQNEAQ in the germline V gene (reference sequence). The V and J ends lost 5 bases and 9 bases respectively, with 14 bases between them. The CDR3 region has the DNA TGTGCCAGCAGCCAGGGACAAAGTGGTTCACCCCTCCACTTT. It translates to CASSQGQSGSPLHF.

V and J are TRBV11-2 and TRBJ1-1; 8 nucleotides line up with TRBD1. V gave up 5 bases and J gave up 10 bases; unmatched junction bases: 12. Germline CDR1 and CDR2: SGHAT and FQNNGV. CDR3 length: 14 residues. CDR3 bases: TGTGCCAGCAGCACCTGGGACAGGCCCGAGGGAGCTTTCTTT. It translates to CASSTWDRPEGAFF.

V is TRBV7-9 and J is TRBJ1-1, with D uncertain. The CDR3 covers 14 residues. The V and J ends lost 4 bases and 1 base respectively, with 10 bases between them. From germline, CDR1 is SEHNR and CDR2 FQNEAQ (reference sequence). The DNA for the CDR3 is TGTGCCAGCAGCTACAGCGGTCGGAACACTGAAGCTTTCTTT. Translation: CASSYSGRNTEAFF.

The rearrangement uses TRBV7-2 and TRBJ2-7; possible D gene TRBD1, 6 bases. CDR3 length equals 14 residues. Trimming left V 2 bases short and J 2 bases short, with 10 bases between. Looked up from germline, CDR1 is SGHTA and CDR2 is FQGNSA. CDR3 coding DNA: TGTGCCAGCAGCTTAACAAGGGACACCTACGAGCAGTACTTC. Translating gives CASSLTRDTYEQYF.

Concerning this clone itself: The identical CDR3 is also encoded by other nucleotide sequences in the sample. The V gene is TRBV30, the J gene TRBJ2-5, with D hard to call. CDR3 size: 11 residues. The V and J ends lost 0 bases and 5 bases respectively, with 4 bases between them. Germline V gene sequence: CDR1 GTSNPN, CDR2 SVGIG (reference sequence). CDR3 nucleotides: TGTGCCTGGAGTGTACGGGAGACCCAGTACTTC. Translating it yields CAWSVRETQYF. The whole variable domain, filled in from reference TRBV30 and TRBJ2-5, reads SQTIHQWPATLVQPVGSPLSLECTVEGTSNPNLYWYRQAAGRGLQLLFYSVGIGQISSEVPQNLSASRPQDRQFILSSKKLLLSDSGFYLCAWSVRETQYFGPGTRLLVL.

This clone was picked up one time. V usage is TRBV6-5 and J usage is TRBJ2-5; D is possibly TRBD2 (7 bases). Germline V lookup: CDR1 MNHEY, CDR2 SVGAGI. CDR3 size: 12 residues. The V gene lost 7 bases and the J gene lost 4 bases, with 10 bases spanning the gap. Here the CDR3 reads CASTRGGETQYF. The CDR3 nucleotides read TGTGCCAGCACGAGGGGGGGAGAGACCCAGTACTTC.

The CDR3: CASSLGDRGNNEQFF. In nucleotides, the CDR3 is TGTGCCAGCAGCTTGGGGGACAGGGGGAACAATGAGCAGTTCTTC. The rearrangement links TRBV5-5 to TRBJ2-1; 11 bases agree with TRBD1. The CDR3 has 15 residues. Per germline, CDR1 SGHKS and CDR2 YYEKEE (reference sequence). J gave up 5 bases and V 0 bases, and 1 base lay outside the gene matches.

The chain's CDR3 is CASSVAPQGMGLSGANVLTF. The CDR3 DNA reads TGTGCCAGCAGCGTAGCCCCACAGGGGATGGGCCTCTCTGGGGCCAACGTCCTGACTTTC. The chain has TRBV9 and TRBJ2-6, with 7 bases that match TRBD1. This CDR3 has 20 amino acids. From germline, CDR1 is SGDLS and CDR2 YYNGEE. V was pared by 0 bases and J by 0 bases, with 12 bases of the junction left unmatched.

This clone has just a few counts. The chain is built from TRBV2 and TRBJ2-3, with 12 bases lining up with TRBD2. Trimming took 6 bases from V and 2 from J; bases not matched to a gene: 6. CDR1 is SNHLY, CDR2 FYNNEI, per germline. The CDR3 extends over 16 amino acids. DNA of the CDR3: TGTGCCAGCAGCCGACTAGCGGGGGATCTCACAGATACGCAGTATTTT. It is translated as CASSRLAGDLTDTQYF.

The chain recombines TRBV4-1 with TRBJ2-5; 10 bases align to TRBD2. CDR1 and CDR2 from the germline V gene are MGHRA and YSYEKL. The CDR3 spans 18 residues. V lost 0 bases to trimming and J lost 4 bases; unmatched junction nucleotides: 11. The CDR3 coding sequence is TGCGCCAGCAGCCAAGAGATTTCAGCGGGGGGGCTTCGAGAGACCCAGTACTTC. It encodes CASSQEISAGGLRETQYF.

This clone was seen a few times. The CDR3 sequence is CATSRTGDSNQPQHF. DNA for the CDR3: TGTGCCACCAGCCGGACAGGGGATAGCAATCAGCCCCAGCATTTT. This chain links TRBV15 with TRBJ1-5; 9 nucleotides agree with TRBD1. CDR1 is LNHNV and CDR2 is YYDKDF in the germline V gene (reference sequence). This CDR3 spans 15 amino acids. Trimming at V came to 5 bases and at J to 0 bases, leaving 2 bases not matched to a gene. The entire variable domain, with the rest obtained from reference TRBV15 and TRBJ1-5, is as follows: DAMVIQNPRYQVTQFGKPVTLSCSQTLNHNVMYWYQQKSSQAPKLLFHYYDKDFNNEADTPDNFQSRRPNTSFCFLDIRSPGLGDTAMYLCATSRTGDSNQPQHFGDGTRLSIL.